These T cell receptor beta chains were read from a single sample in a study of blood T cell repertoires in COVID-19. This table comes from immunoSEQ multiplex PCR, and its TCRdb copy is limited to in-frame clones, with some not included. Among over 150,000 clones, approximately 85% were seen once, and the ten largest hold around 0.63%. Sample: peripheral blood. The origin of the receptors is a man in his 60s with COVID-19, enrolled during active disease. Each CDR3 is given with its conserved first and last residue. A D gene is named only where the DNA matches it firmly. Only part of the rows carry a size: once, few, many, or a class if the clone is expanded.

CAWTTSGMYEQYF | TRBV30 | TRBD2 | NA | 13 | TRBJ2-7
CASSYSTGVPDTQYF | TRBV6-5 | NA | NA | 15 | TRBJ2-3
CASSTPSPPRTEAFF | TRBV19 | NA | NA | 15 | TRBJ1-1
CASRPGTEGGYTF | TRBV7-2 | TRBD1 | many | 13 | TRBJ1-2
CASTQGAQPQHF | TRBV19 | TRBD1 | NA | 12 | TRBJ1-5
CASRQTTANEKLFF | TRBV6-6 | NA | few | 14 | TRBJ1-4
CASRSQTDTQYF | TRBV6-5 | NA | NA | 12 | TRBJ2-3
CAIREGQGRETQYF | TRBV10-3 | TRBD1 | NA | 14 | TRBJ2-5
CASSQERQGAQETQYF | TRBV4-2 | TRBD1 | NA | 16 | TRBJ2-5
CASRYTGTQGGYTF | TRBV28 | NA | NA | 14 | TRBJ1-2
CASSPLGGEALGYTF | TRBV18 | NA | NA | 15 | TRBJ1-2
CASSFLVNSGEKLFF | TRBV5-5 | NA | NA | 15 | TRBJ1-4
CASSRDRLYEQYF | TRBV28 | TRBD1 | NA | 13 | TRBJ2-7
CASSERTGTNYGYTF | TRBV5-4 | TRBD1 | NA | 15 | TRBJ1-2
CASSPLESSGTDGHGYTF | TRBV18 | TRBD1 | NA | 18 | TRBJ1-2
CASSLVGGNQPQHF | TRBV5-1 | NA | NA | 14 | TRBJ1-5
CASNQGSYGYTF | TRBV2 | NA | NA | 12 | TRBJ1-2
CASSPPLDRRRGYTF | TRBV6-2/TRBV6-3 | NA | NA | 15 | TRBJ1-2
CASSSDRDNSPLHF | TRBV7-9 | TRBD1 | NA | 14 | TRBJ1-6
CASRYTGGGGYTF | TRBV27 | TRBD1 | NA | 13 | TRBJ1-2
CASSTGTPNTEAFF | TRBV28 | NA | NA | 14 | TRBJ1-1
CASSMGAANYGYTF | TRBV19 | NA | NA | 14 | TRBJ1-2
CASSVEGTSGETQYF | TRBV9 | TRBD2 | NA | 15 | TRBJ2-5
CASRDTGTGVGSQYF | TRBV19 | TRBD1 | NA | 15 | TRBJ2-3
CASSSAGLAGSYNEQFF | TRBV11-2 | TRBD2 | NA | 17 | TRBJ2-1
CASSFNRRNTEAFF | TRBV7-2 | NA | NA | 14 | TRBJ1-1
CASSPSGTGRETQYF | TRBV9 | TRBD1 | few | 15 | TRBJ2-5
CASSPRTAGAEQYF | TRBV7-6 | NA | NA | 14 | TRBJ2-7
CASSAQISGGQETQYF | TRBV7-2 | TRBD2 | NA | 16 | TRBJ2-5
CSVVTGSYSNQPQHF | TRBV29-1 | TRBD1 | NA | 15 | TRBJ1-5
CASSYAENNQPQHF | TRBV6-6 | NA | NA | 14 | TRBJ1-5
CASSEQANEKLFF | TRBV6-4 | NA | NA | 13 | TRBJ1-4
CASSFLPGPGGNEQFF | TRBV7-2 | TRBD2 | few | 16 | TRBJ2-1
CASSRTGEPNQPQHF | TRBV19 | TRBD1 | NA | 15 | TRBJ1-5
CASSVLGTGQETQYF | TRBV19 | TRBD1 | NA | 15 | TRBJ2-5
CASSFSTEAFF | TRBV12-3/TRBV12-4 | NA | NA | 11 | TRBJ1-1
CASSNRDSTGELFF | TRBV5-1 | TRBD1 | NA | 14 | TRBJ2-2
CASTPTGGYGTEAFF | TRBV28 | TRBD1 | NA | 15 | TRBJ1-1
CASSLPVGGEGELFF | TRBV28 | TRBD1 | NA | 15 | TRBJ2-2
CASSPRQLNTEAFF | TRBV2 | NA | NA | 14 | TRBJ1-1
CASSPRRGPTDTQYF | TRBV27 | NA | NA | 15 | TRBJ2-3
CASSSRTGTLNYGYTF | TRBV7-9 | TRBD1 | NA | 16 | TRBJ1-2
CSVTRTGPGELFF | TRBV29-1 | NA | once | 13 | TRBJ2-2